A single sample gave rise to the 9 T cell receptor beta chains below, sequenced in a study of blood T cell repertoires in COVID-19 (dated by TCRdb to the early 2020s). Libraries were built with the immunoSEQ multiplex PCR assay. TCRdb limited this immuneACCESS table to in-frame rearrangements with V and J called. A share of clones is missing; checked studies link under half to unresolved V genes, and the rest is unexplained. Recorded for this sample are some 260,000 clones; around nine tenths of them occurred a single time. 0.9% to 1% of the sample belongs to the ten largest clones. Sequences were obtained from peripheral blood. Receptors originate from a woman between 35 and 50 years old who had recovered from COVID-19.

The chain links TRBV24-1 to TRBJ2-1; D may be TRBD2 (5 bases). Germline lookup yields CDR1 KGHDR and CDR2 SFDVKD. The CDR3 extends over 17 amino acids. V gave up 6 bases and J gave up 0 bases, with 17 bases separating them. The CDR3 DNA follows: TGTGCCACCAGTCCGGCCCCGGGGTCCGACTCCTACAATGAGCAGTTCTTC. It translates to CATSPAPGSDSYNEQFF.

The rearrangement uses TRBV23-1 and TRBJ1-4; TRBD1 matches at 7 bases. TRBV23-1 is identified as an open reading frame with a role that is uncertain. This CDR3 spans 16 amino acids. Trimming cost V 4 bases and J 7 bases; bases outside gene matches: 12. In nucleotides, the CDR3 is TGCGCCAGCAGTCCCGGGACAGACTCCGGTGGTGAAAAACTGTTTTTT. Translation: CASSPGTDSGGEKLFF.

This clone was found once. The chain combines TRBV6-1 with TRBJ2-1, with 13 bases identical to TRBD2. V shed 0 bases and J 6 bases; nucleotides not matched to a gene: 5. Per germline, CDR1 MNHNS and CDR2 SASEGT. The CDR3 has 17 amino acids. DNA of the CDR3: TGTGCCAGCAGTGAAGCGGGAGGACTAGCGGGAGCCAATGAGCAGTTCTTC. It codes for CASSEAGGLAGANEQFF.

The rearrangement links TRBV27 to TRBJ1-6; TRBD1 aligns across 7 bases. Per germline, CDR1 MNHEY and CDR2 SMNVEV (reference sequence). The CDR3 sequence is 15 residues long. J gave up 8 bases and V 6 bases, and 10 bases lay outside the gene matches. CDR3 protein: CASSPPGQKYSPLHF. CDR3 coding DNA: TGTGCCAGCAGCCCCCCGGGACAGAAATATTCACCCCTCCACTTT.

The gene calls are TRBV3-1 (or the pseudogene TRBV3-2) and TRBJ1-2; 8 bases match TRBD1. V trimming: 2 bases; J trimming: 7 bases; junction bases outside the gene matches: 6. CDR1 and CDR2 (germline): LGHDT, YNNKEL (reference sequence). The CDR3 spans 14 residues. CDR3 loop: CASSQTDRGGGYTF. The CDR3 DNA sequence: TGTGCCAGCAGCCAAACCGACAGGGGTGGTGGCTACACCTTC.

This chain connects TRBV7-3 to TRBJ2-3; 7 bases line up with TRBD2. CDR1 and CDR2 (germline): SGHTA, FQGTGA. This CDR3 contains 13 residues. The V segment lost 8 bases and the J segment 2 bases; nucleotides outside the gene matches: 4. CDR3 sequence (DNA): TGTGCCAGCCAGCGGGACCACACAGATACGCAGTATTTT. Its protein is CASQRDHTDTQYF. Full variable domain (rest looked up from reference TRBV7-3 and TRBJ2-3): GAGVSQTPSNKVTEKGKYVELRCDPISGHTALYWYRQSLGQGPEFLIYFQGTGAADDSGLPNDRFFAVRPEGSVSTLKIQRTERGDSAVYLCASQRDHTDTQYFGPGTRLTVL.

This chain links TRBV10-1 with TRBJ1-1; D uncertain. Germline V lookup: CDR1 WNHNN, CDR2 SYGVQD (reference sequence). V lost 3 bases and J 1 base, leaving 15 bases between the germline ends. The CDR3 has 16 amino acids. CDR3 in amino acids: CASSDFGLMGNTEAFF. In nucleotides, the CDR3 is TGCGCCAGCAGTGATTTTGGGCTCATGGGGAACACTGAAGCTTTCTTT.

V is TRBV18 and J is TRBJ1-2, with D possibly TRBD1 on 5 matching bases. Trimming removed 3 bases at V and 6 bases at J, with 17 bases between. Germline V CDR1 and CDR2: KGHSH, LQKENI. This CDR3 region has 15 residues. The CDR3, as DNA: TGTGCCAGCTCACCCGACCGGGGGGAGACGGATGGCTACACCTTC. Amino acid sequence: CASSPDRGETDGYTF.

The V call is TRBV2, the J call TRBJ2-1; 10 bases agree with TRBD2. The ends lost 2 bases at V and 5 bases at J; junction bases unmatched: 0. CDR1 is SNHLY and CDR2 is FYNNEI in the germline V gene. This CDR3 is 14 amino acids long. Here the CDR3 DNA reads TGTGCCAGCAGTGAACTAGCGGGAGACAATGAGCAGTTCTTC. It yields the protein CASSELAGDNEQFF.